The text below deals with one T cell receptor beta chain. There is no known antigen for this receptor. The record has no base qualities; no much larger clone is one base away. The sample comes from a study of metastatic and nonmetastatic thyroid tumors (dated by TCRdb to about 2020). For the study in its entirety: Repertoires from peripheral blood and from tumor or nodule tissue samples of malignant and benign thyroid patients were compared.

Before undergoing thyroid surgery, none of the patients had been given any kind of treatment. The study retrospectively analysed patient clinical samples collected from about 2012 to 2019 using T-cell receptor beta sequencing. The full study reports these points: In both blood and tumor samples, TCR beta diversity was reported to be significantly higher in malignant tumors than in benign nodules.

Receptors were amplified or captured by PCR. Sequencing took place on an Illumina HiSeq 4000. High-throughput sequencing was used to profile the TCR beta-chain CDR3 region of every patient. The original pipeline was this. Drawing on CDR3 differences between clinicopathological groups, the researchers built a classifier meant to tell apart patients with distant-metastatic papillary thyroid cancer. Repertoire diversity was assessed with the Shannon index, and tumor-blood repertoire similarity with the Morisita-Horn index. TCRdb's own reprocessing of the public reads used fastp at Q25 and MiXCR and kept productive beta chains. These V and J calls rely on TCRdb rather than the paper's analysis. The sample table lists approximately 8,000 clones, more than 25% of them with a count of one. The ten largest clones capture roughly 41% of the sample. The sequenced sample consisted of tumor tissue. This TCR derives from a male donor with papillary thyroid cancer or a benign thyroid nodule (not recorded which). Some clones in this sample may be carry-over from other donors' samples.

The bases are TGCAGTGCTAGTGGGGGGGCTGATGGCTACACCTTC. This gives the protein CSASGGADGYTF. Recombination linked TRBV20-1 to TRBJ1-2; the best D guess is TRBD1, with 6 bases matching. Relative to germline, V is 3 bases shorter and J is 6 bases shorter, with 11 bases between their ends. The germline V gene (reference sequence) sets CDR1 to DFQATT and CDR2 to SNEGSKA. Spanning cysteine to phenylalanine, the CDR3 consists of 12 amino acids. Kept here is only the CDR3 DNA, which spans 36 bases and is read in frame from base 1.